The clone carrying this T cell receptor beta chain was seen once. Its antigen is still unknown. Sequencing involved patients with CD8+CD57+ cell expansion previously shown by flow cytometry. Severe acquired aplastic anemia was present in every patient. Sampling of blood occurred while the patients had still received no therapy. This specimen comes from a study of CD8+CD57+ T cells in acquired aplastic anemia. Whole-study context: Sorted CD4+ and CD8+ cells gave an average of around 3 ug of DNA.

Regarding the study as a whole: Found in both controls and patients were twenty-nine CD8+ CDR3 sequences.

Template material for TCR beta VDJ and CDR3 profiling consisted of genomic DNA. TCRdb reprocessed the reads via MiXCR and lists one record per CDR3 protein. The sample records about 180,000 distinct CDR3 sequences, roughly 65% being singletons. The V gene's germline CDR1 is SGHAT and CDR2 FQNNGV. The CDR3 is 14 residues long. V was cut by 3 bases and J by 1 base, with 9 bases left in between. The clonotype was recovered from a human donor with aplastic anemia. This chain connects TRBV11-2 to TRBJ1-1; D not certain. The sequencing input was sorted CD4+, CD8+, or CD8+CD57+ T cells (not recorded which) from PBMCs. For the CDR3, the DNA is TGTGCCAGCAGCTTGTATTGGGAGAACACTGAAGCTTTCTTT. Amino acid sequence: CASSLYWENTEAFF. The variable domain in full, completed from reference TRBV11-2 and TRBJ1-1, reads EAGVAQSPRYKIIEKRQSVAFWCNPISGHATLYWYQQILGQGPKLLIQFQNNGVVDDSQLPKDRFSAERLKGVDSTLKIQPAKLEDSAVYLCASSLYWENTEAFFGQGTRLTVV.